The rows below give T cell receptor beta chains drawn from one sample of a study of low-dose radiotherapy and immunotherapy resistance in tumors. TCRdb processed the reads anew with MiXCR; each CDR3 protein has one entry. The sample consists of 30,000 or so distinct CDR3 sequences, around 54% of them appearing once. The sample was PBMCs, taken after low-dose radiotherapy plus immunotherapy. These receptors all stem from a male donor with gallbladder cancer. The CDR3 runs from the conserved cysteine through the conserved F or W. Fields, in order: clone size, V gene, J gene, D gene, CDR3 protein, CDR3 DNA. The D gene is left open where the match is weak. Clone size is given for some rows only: seen once, a few or many times, or a class if the clone is expanded.

many	TRBV28	TRBJ1-5	-	CASGKTTPTQPQHF	TGTGCCAGTGGAAAAACGACGCCGACCCAGCCCCAGCATTTT
many	TRBV7-2	TRBJ2-1	TRBD2	CASSLGWGGRYYNEQFF	TGTGCCAGCAGCTTAGGGTGGGGCGGGAGGTATTACAATGAGCAGTTCTTC
-	TRBV7-2	TRBJ1-2	-	CASSHYKANYGYTF	TGTGCCAGCAGCCATTACAAAGCTAACTATGGCTACACCTTC
medium-sized	TRBV7-6	TRBJ2-7	-	CASSEAGRYEQYF	TGTGCCAGCAGCGAGGCAGGGCGATACGAGCAGTACTTC
many	TRBV12-3/TRBV12-4	TRBJ2-7	-	CASSQTGGSYEQYF	TGTGCCAGCAGCCAAACCGGGGGCTCCTACGAGCAGTACTTC
many	TRBV5-3	TRBJ2-6	TRBD1	CASSLPPSQGALGANVLTF	TGTGCCAGCAGCTTGCCTCCTTCCCAGGGGGCGCTTGGGGCCAACGTCCTGACTTTC
-	TRBV5-1	TRBJ2-1	TRBD2	CASSLSPSGPNEQFF	TGCGCCAGCAGCTTGAGCCCTAGCGGGCCCAATGAGCAGTTCTTC
-	TRBV27	TRBJ2-1	-	CASSLQLRLHNEQFF	TGTGCCAGCAGCTTACAACTACGACTGCACAATGAGCAGTTCTTC
-	TRBV5-5	TRBJ1-2	-	CASSLFDGTNYGYTF	TGTGCCAGCAGCTTGTTTGACGGCACTAACTATGGCTACACCTTC
medium-sized	TRBV5-1	TRBJ1-4	-	CASSPRGGREEKLFF	TGCGCCAGCAGCCCGCGGGGGGGGCGCGAAGAAAAACTGTTTTTT
-	TRBV5-5	TRBJ2-2	TRBD2	CASSLGFLYSGGAVSGELFF	TGTGCCAGCAGCTTGGGTTTTTTGTACAGCGGGGGGGCAGTATCCGGGGAGCTGTTTTTT
-	TRBV6-8	TRBJ1-1	-	CASSYRQPTEAFF	TGTGCCAGCAGTTACCGACAGCCCACTGAAGCTTTCTTT
-	TRBV6-8	TRBJ2-7	-	CASREQGYLSYEQYF	TGTGCCAGCAGAGAACAGGGCTACCTTTCCTACGAGCAGTACTTC
many	TRBV21-1	TRBJ1-1	-	CASSSLTGVLSEAFF	TGTGCCAGCAGCAGCCTTACAGGGGTCCTTAGCGAAGCTTTCTTT
medium-sized	TRBV9	TRBJ2-2	-	CASSVAAGTGELFF	TGTGCCAGCAGCGTAGCGGCGGGAACCGGGGAGCTGTTTTTT
medium-sized	TRBV5-1	TRBJ2-3	TRBD2	CASSPRASGGGTDTQYF	TGCGCCAGCAGCCCCCGCGCTAGCGGGGGGGGCACAGATACGCAGTATTTT
-	TRBV7-9	TRBJ1-2	-	CASSFKGESGYTF	TGTGCCAGCAGCTTTAAGGGGGAAAGTGGCTACACCTTC
many	TRBV5-1	TRBJ1-1	TRBD1	CASSSDRSKTDTEAFF	TGCGCCAGCAGCTCGGACAGGTCCAAGACGGACACTGAAGCTTTCTTT
-	TRBV4-2	TRBJ2-3	-	CASSQERLDTQYF	TGTGCCAGCAGCCAAGAGAGGTTGGATACGCAGTATTTT
-	TRBV7-2	TRBJ1-3	TRBD1	CASSTGPGQGGNTIYF	TGTGCCAGCAGCACCGGACCGGGACAGGGAGGAAACACCATATATTTT
-	TRBV6-4	TRBJ2-1	TRBD2	CASSATSGSYNEQFF	TGTGCCAGCAGTGCCACTAGCGGGTCCTACAATGAGCAGTTCTTC
few	TRBV6-5	TRBJ2-1	TRBD1	CASSYSGTGGPDEQFF	TGTGCCAGCAGTTACTCCGGGACAGGGGGCCCAGATGAGCAGTTCTTC
medium-sized	TRBV7-9	TRBJ2-3	-	CASSPSWPIGHTQYF	TGTGCCAGCAGCCCCTCTTGGCCCATCGGCCATACGCAGTATTTT
-	TRBV11-2	TRBJ1-2	TRBD1	CASSRLGTGGAYGYTF	TGTGCCAGCAGCCGACTCGGGACAGGGGGCGCCTATGGCTACACCTTC
many	TRBV27	TRBJ2-7	TRBD1	CASSAGTGGYEQYF	TGTGCCAGCAGTGCCGGGACAGGGGGTTACGAGCAGTACTTC
many	TRBV7-6	TRBJ1-4	-	CASSHEDAEKLFF	TGTGCCAGCAGTCATGAGGACGCCGAAAAACTGTTTTTT
-	TRBV5-1	TRBJ1-5	-	CASSLRGGLAPQHF	TGCGCCAGCAGCTTGCGAGGAGGGTTGGCGCCCCAGCATTTT
once	TRBV4-2	TRBJ2-1	-	CASSQEGAGDYNEQFF	TGTGCCAGCAGCCAAGAGGGGGCGGGAGACTACAATGAGCAGTTCTTC
many	TRBV14	TRBJ2-3	-	CASSQEGHRVGTDTQYF	TGTGCCAGCAGCCAAGAGGGGCACAGGGTGGGCACAGATACGCAGTATTTT
many	TRBV18	TRBJ1-4	-	CASSSRGQGTNEKLFF	TGTGCCAGCTCATCCCGGGGCCAAGGAACTAATGAAAAACTGTTTTTT
many	TRBV4-2	TRBJ1-1	-	CASSQVDGESTEAFF	TGTGCCAGCAGCCAAGTAGACGGAGAGAGCACTGAAGCTTTCTTT
-	TRBV30	TRBJ2-1	TRBD2	CAWRVAGVSNEQFF	TGTGCCTGGAGAGTAGCGGGAGTTTCCAATGAGCAGTTCTTC
few	TRBV20-1	TRBJ1-4	TRBD1	CSAFHRGLDEKLFF	TGCAGTGCGTTCCACAGGGGGCTTGACGAAAAACTGTTTTTT
many	TRBV23-1	TRBJ2-5	TRBD1	CASSQGTGDSQETQYF	TGCGCCAGCAGTCAGGGGACAGGGGACAGCCAAGAGACCCAGTACTTC
many	TRBV27	TRBJ1-1	-	CASSLWAGNTEAFF	TGTGCCAGCAGTTTATGGGCAGGGAACACTGAAGCTTTCTTT
-	TRBV7-2	TRBJ2-1	TRBD1	CASSRQGFYNEQFF	TGTGCCAGCAGCCGACAGGGTTTTTACAATGAGCAGTTCTTC
medium-sized	TRBV15	TRBJ1-1	-	CATSSAVNTEAFF	TGTGCCACCAGCAGCGCAGTGAACACTGAAGCTTTCTTT
many	TRBV4-1	TRBJ2-2	-	CASSPFGGPYTGELFF	TGCGCCAGCAGCCCCTTTGGCGGTCCCTACACCGGGGAGCTGTTTTTT
once	TRBV28	TRBJ2-2	-	CASRPLRNIHTGELFF	TGTGCCAGCAGGCCCCTCCGGAACATACACACCGGGGAGCTGTTTTTT
-	TRBV12-3/TRBV12-4	TRBJ2-1	TRBD1	CASGQGLFNEQFF	TGTGCCTCGGGACAGGGTCTTTTCAATGAGCAGTTCTTC
-	TRBV12-3/TRBV12-4	TRBJ2-7	TRBD2	CASRAGGGASYEQYF	TGTGCCAGCAGGGCTGGGGGAGGGGCCTCCTACGAGCAGTACTTC
-	TRBV2	TRBJ1-1	-	CASSAMGDDTEAFF	TGTGCCAGCAGCGCCATGGGAGATGACACTGAAGCTTTCTTT
-	TRBV4-2	TRBJ1-4	-	CASSQGIGLTNEKLFFF	-
medium-sized	TRBV29-1	TRBJ2-1	TRBD2	CSVTSGALYNEQFF	TGCAGCGTGACTAGCGGGGCCCTATACAATGAGCAGTTCTTC
-	TRBV6-1	TRBJ1-6	-	CASSSPGSPLHF	TGTGCCAGCAGTTCGCCGGGTTCACCCCTCCACTTT
-	TRBV2	TRBJ2-3	TRBD1	CASRDRGGGTDTQYF	TGTGCCAGCCGGGACAGGGGAGGGGGCACAGATACGCAGTATTTT
many	TRBV29-1	TRBJ1-3	-	CSVGLGGLGNTIYF	TGCAGCGTTGGGCTTGGGGGACTCGGAAACACCATATATTTT